The rows below give T cell receptor beta chains drawn from one sample of a study of patients and donors after allogeneic stem cell transplantation. MiXCR, run by TCRdb on the RT-PCR reads, gives a single entry per CDR3 protein. The top ten hold 33% of the sample, which has 150,000 to 250,000 distinct CDR3 sequences, about 40% seen once. Sequencing used blood, either unsorted or a sorted T cell fraction (not recorded which). These receptor sequences come from a human donor who was either an allogeneic HSCT recipient or a stem cell or donor lymphocyte infusion donor (not recorded which). It is not recorded whose cells these are; they may come from a transplant donor. Both conserved end residues are part of each CDR3. Fields, in order: J gene, D gene, clone size, CDR3 length, V gene, CDR3 protein, CDR3 DNA. The D gene is left open where the match is weak. Clone size is shown for a subset of rows, as once, few, many or a class of expanded clone.

>TRBJ2-7|TRBD1|.|17|TRBV6-5
CASSSHGTGLVIYEQYF
TGTGCCAGCAGTAGCCACGGGACAGGGTTGGTAATCTACGAGCAGTACTTC
>TRBJ1-1|.|.|14|TRBV12-3/TRBV12-4
CASSFRQLNTEAFF
TGTGCCAGCAGTTTTAGGCAGCTGAACACTGAAGCTTTCTTT
>TRBJ2-7|.|once|13|TRBV12-3/TRBV12-4
CASSLSTTYEQYF
TGTGCCAGCAGTTTGTCCACTACCTACGAGCAGTACTTC
>TRBJ2-3|TRBD2|.|16|TRBV4-3
CASSPRTSGITDTQYF
TGCGCCAGCAGCCCGCGGACTAGCGGGATCACAGATACGCAGTATTTT
>TRBJ1-1|TRBD1|.|13|TRBV4-1
CASSQAGGSEAFF
TGCGCCAGCAGCCAAGCAGGGGGGAGTGAAGCTTTCTTT
>TRBJ1-3|.|.|13|TRBV3-1
CASSDLSGNTIYF
TGTGCCAGCAGCGATCTCTCTGGAAACACCATATATTTT
>TRBJ2-5|.|few|11|TRBV29-1
CSVEDPPTQYF
TGCAGCGTTGAAGATCCACCGACCCAGTACTTC
>TRBJ2-6|TRBD1|.|16|TRBV29-1
CSATGGLRSGANVLTF
TGCAGCGCAACAGGGGGCCTGAGATCTGGGGCCAACGTCCTGACTTTC
>TRBJ1-3|.|many|16|TRBV7-2
CASSLAVRSSGNTIYF
TGTGCCAGCAGCTTAGCCGTGAGGAGCTCTGGAAACACCATATATTTT
>TRBJ2-7|.|.|14|TRBV9
CASSGTVSSYEQYF
TGTGCCAGCAGCGGGACAGTTTCCTCCTACGAGCAGTACTTC
>TRBJ2-1|.|few|15|TRBV12-3/TRBV12-4
CASCVKGGVYNEQFF
TGTGCCAGCTGCGTTAAAGGGGGAGTCTACAATGAGCAGTTCTTC
>TRBJ2-2|TRBD2|.|13|TRBV5-1
CASLAGVSGELFF
TGCGCCAGTCTAGCGGGAGTGTCCGGGGAGCTGTTTTTT
>TRBJ1-3|.|few|16|TRBV4-3
CASSQSPPRTGNTIYF
TGCGCCAGCAGCCAATCCCCCCCGAGGACTGGAAACACCATATATTTT
>TRBJ2-3|TRBD2|.|15|TRBV29-1
CSVEDSGEPTDTQYF
TGCAGCGTTGAGGATAGCGGGGAACCCACAGATACGCAGTATTTT
>TRBJ2-1|TRBD2|.|15|TRBV5-1
CASRELAGTYNEQFF
TGCGCCAGCAGAGAACTAGCGGGAACCTACAATGAGCAGTTCTTC
>TRBJ2-2|.|.|15|TRBV11-1
CASSEHTGNTGELFF
TGTGCCAGCAGCGAACATACAGGGAACACCGGGGAGCTGTTTTTT
>TRBJ2-1|.|.|12|TRBV4-3
CASSQTGYEQFF
TGCGCCAGCAGCCAAACAGGGTATGAGCAGTTCTTC
>TRBJ1-1|.|few|16|TRBV5-5
CASSLAVWALNTEAFF
TGTGCCAGCAGCTTGGCCGTGTGGGCCCTGAACACTGAAGCTTTCTTT
>TRBJ2-1|.|.|14|TRBV5-4
CASSSYSEYNEQFF
TGTGCCAGCAGTTCCTACTCCGAGTACAATGAGCAGTTCTTC
>TRBJ2-1|TRBD2|few|14|TRBV9
CASSGGLAHNEQFF
TGTGCCAGCAGTGGGGGACTAGCCCACAATGAGCAGTTCTTC
>TRBJ2-3|TRBD2|few|14|TRBV20-1
CSAPSGRAADTQYF
TGCAGTGCTCCTAGCGGGAGGGCCGCAGATACGCAGTATTTT
>TRBJ2-1|.|few|12|TRBV24-1
CATSDLRYEQFF
TGTGCCACCAGTGATTTGAGGTATGAGCAGTTCTTC
>TRBJ1-3|.|medium-sized|16|TRBV4-3
CASSPQGRFSGNTIYF
TGCGCCAGCAGCCCCCAAGGACGTTTCTCTGGAAACACCATATATTTT
>TRBJ1-1|.|.|18|TRBV5-1
CASSFSPGQPILGTEAFF
TGCGCCAGCAGCTTTTCCCCGGGGCAGCCCATCTTGGGCACTGAAGCTTTCTTT
>TRBJ2-7|TRBD1|.|13|TRBV28
CASRLTGIYEQYF
TGTGCCAGCAGACTGACAGGGATCTACGAGCAGTACTTC
>TRBJ2-5|TRBD2|.|18|TRBV15
CATSRGPGLAGDQETQYF
TGTGCCACCAGCAGGGGACCGGGACTAGCGGGAGACCAAGAGACCCAGTACTTC
>TRBJ2-1|TRBD2|.|16|TRBV15
CATSRDLGLVPHEQFF
TGTGCCACCAGCAGAGATCTAGGACTAGTCCCCCATGAGCAGTTCTTC
>TRBJ2-2|.|.|14|TRBV10-3
CAISGWWVTGELFF
TGTGCCATCAGTGGTTGGTGGGTGACCGGGGAGCTGTTTTTT
>TRBJ1-5|.|.|15|TRBV2
CASSRLDSNNQPQHF
TGTGCCAGCAGTAGACTGGACAGTAACAATCAGCCCCAGCATTTT
>TRBJ1-2|.|few|14|TRBV15
CATSRDYTSGGYTF
TGTGCCACCAGCAGAGATTACACATCGGGTGGCTACACCTTC
>TRBJ2-7|.|few|12|TRBV20-1
CSAVPGPYEQYF
TGCAGTGCTGTACCGGGACCGTACGAGCAGTACTTC
>TRBJ1-2|.|.|12|TRBV5-6
CASSSNRVGYTF
TGTGCCAGCAGCTCAAACAGGGTTGGCTACACCTTC
>TRBJ2-7|.|.|14|TRBV6-5
CASSYQEREYEQYF
TGTGCCAGCAGTTACCAGGAGAGAGAATACGAGCAGTACTTC
>TRBJ1-4|.|.|13|TRBV5-1
CASSEATNEKLFF
TGCGCCAGTTCAGAAGCAACTAATGAAAAACTGTTTTTT
>TRBJ2-1|.|.|13|TRBV24-1
CATGGLETNEQFF
TGTGCCACCGGAGGTCTGGAAACGAATGAGCAGTTCTTC
>TRBJ1-3|.|.|16|TRBV12-3/TRBV12-4
CASSFGTGAGGNTIYF
TGTGCCAGCAGCTTTGGTACCGGGGCCGGTGGAAACACCATATATTTT